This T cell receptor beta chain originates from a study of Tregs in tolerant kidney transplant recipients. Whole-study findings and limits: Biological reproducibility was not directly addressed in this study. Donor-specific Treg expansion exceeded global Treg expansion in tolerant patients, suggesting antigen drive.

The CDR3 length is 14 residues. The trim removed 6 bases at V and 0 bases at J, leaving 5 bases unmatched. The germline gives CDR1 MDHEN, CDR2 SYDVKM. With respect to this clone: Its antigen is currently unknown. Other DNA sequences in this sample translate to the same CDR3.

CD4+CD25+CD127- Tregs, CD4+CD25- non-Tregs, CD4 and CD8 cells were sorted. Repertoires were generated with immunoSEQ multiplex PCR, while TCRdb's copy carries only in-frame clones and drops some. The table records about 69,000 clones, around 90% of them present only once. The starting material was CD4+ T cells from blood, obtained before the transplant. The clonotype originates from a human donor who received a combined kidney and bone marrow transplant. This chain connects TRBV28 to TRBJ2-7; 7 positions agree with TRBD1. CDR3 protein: CASSLTGSSYEQYF. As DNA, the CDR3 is TGTGCCAGCAGCCTGACAGGGAGCTCCTACGAGCAGTACTTC.